A selection of T cell receptor beta chains follows, all from one sample in a study of shared clonotypes between healthy human individuals. The protocol was immunoSEQ multiplex PCR, while the TCRdb copy is restricted to in-frame clones and leaves out a portion. Of a few hundred thousand clones listed, roughly 87% are singletons. Material: memory CD8+ T cells sorted from blood. These receptors all stem from a man between 18 and 35 years old in good health. CDR3s include the opening cysteine and the closing phenylalanine or tryptophan. A D gene is named only where the DNA matches it firmly. For some rows the clone size is stated as once, few or many, or as a class when expanded; others skip it.

j_gene	v_gene	abundance	d_gene	CDR3aa	CDR3nt
TRBJ1-2	TRBV11-1	.	.	CASSFFGPGVEGYTF	.
TRBJ2-7	TRBV10-2	.	TRBD2	CASRREGLAGAYYEQYF	TGCGCCAGCCGCCGAGAGGGTCTAGCGGGAGCATACTACGAGCAGTACTTC
TRBJ2-7	TRBV7-9	few	.	CASRQEGGWSYEQYF	TGTGCCAGCAGGCAGGAGGGGGGCTGGTCCTACGAGCAGTACTTC
TRBJ2-2	TRBV7-9	.	.	CASSVGTPRRELFF	TGTGCCAGCAGCGTCGGGACCCCCAGGCGGGAGCTGTTTTTT
TRBJ2-5	TRBV4-3	.	TRBD2	CASSPLVAGEEETQYF	TGCGCCAGCAGCCCCCTTGTTGCGGGAGAGGAAGAGACCCAGTACTTC
TRBJ2-7	TRBV4-3	.	TRBD1	CASSQVVHRGQATYEQYF	TGCGCCAGCAGCCAAGTTGTTCATCGTGGACAGGCAACCTACGAGCAGTACTTC
TRBJ1-2	TRBV11-2	.	TRBD1	CASSSRPKTGRLYGYTF	TGTGCCAGCAGCTCCCGCCCGAAGACAGGGAGGTTATATGGCTACACCTTC
TRBJ2-3	TRBV28	.	.	CASSPQDLTDTQYF	TGTGCCAGCAGTCCCCAGGACCTCACAGATACGCAGTATTTT
TRBJ2-3	TRBV5-4	.	TRBD2	CASSFPPGLAGIDTQYF	TGTGCCAGCAGCTTTCCCCCGGGACTAGCGGGGATAGATACGCAGTATTTT
TRBJ2-7	TRBV4-1	.	TRBD1	CASSQGPGTGIYYEQYF	TGCGCCAGCAGCCAAGGTCCCGGGACAGGGATTTACTACGAGCAGTACTTC
TRBJ2-1	TRBV29-1	.	.	CSALILRARSSYNEQFF	TGCAGCGCTTTGATCTTGCGGGCCCGTTCCTCCTACAATGAGCAGTTCTTC
TRBJ2-7	TRBV5-1	.	TRBD1	CASSGWAYGQGHEQYF	TGCGCCAGCAGCGGGTGGGCCTACGGACAGGGGCACGAGCAGTACTTC
TRBJ1-3	TRBV10-1	.	.	CASSEDYSGNTIYF	TGCGCCAGCAGTGAGGATTACTCTGGAAACACCATATATTTT
TRBJ2-1	TRBV13	.	.	CASGTYEQFF	TGTGCCAGCGGTACTTACGAGCAGTTCTTC
TRBJ2-1	TRBV6-5	once	TRBD1	CASSPGTGGDEQFF	TGTGCCAGCAGCCCAGGGACAGGGGGAGATGAGCAGTTCTTC
TRBJ1-5	TRBV5-1	.	.	CASLSLGHRAQHF	TGCGCCAGTCTCAGTTTGGGCCACCGGGCCCAGCATTTT
TRBJ1-6	TRBV10-3	.	TRBD1	CAISYLGTGYSPLHF	TGTGCCATCAGTTACCTGGGGACAGGTTATTCACCCCTCCACTTT
TRBJ1-1	TRBV6-1	.	TRBD1	CASSEPDRVQTEAFF	TGTGCCAGCAGTGAGCCCGACAGGGTACAGACTGAAGCTTTCTTT
TRBJ1-5	TRBV4-1	.	TRBD1	CASSQDEQGEAVHQPQHF	TGCGCCAGCAGCCAAGATGAACAGGGGGAAGCGGTTCATCAGCCCCAGCATTTT
TRBJ2-7	TRBV6-5	.	.	CASSYLGGLRYEQYF	TGTGCCAGCAGTTACCTCGGGGGGCTTCGGTACGAGCAGTACTTC
TRBJ2-1	TRBV13	many	TRBD1	CASSPIQGAPYNEQFF	TGTGCCAGCAGTCCCATACAGGGGGCCCCCTACAATGAGCAGTTCTTC
TRBJ2-2	TRBV7-6	.	.	CASSPPGELFF	TGTGCCAGCAGCCCACCCGGGGAGCTGTTTTTT
TRBJ2-7	TRBV20-1	.	.	CSAPLLYEQYF	TGCAGTGCCCCGCTTTTATACGAGCAGTACTTC
TRBJ2-1	TRBV6-4	few	.	CASSDQGTISYNEQFF	TGTGCCAGCAGTGATCAGGGCACTATCTCCTACAATGAGCAGTTCTTC
TRBJ1-1	TRBV6-6	.	.	CASTPGGTEAFF	TGTGCCAGCACCCCTGGGGGCACTGAAGCTTTCTTT
TRBJ2-7	TRBV6-6	.	.	CASTHWIYEQYF	TGTGCCAGCACACACTGGATATACGAGCAGTACTTC
TRBJ1-6	TRBV27	.	.	CASGLRGWESPLHF	TGTGCCAGCGGTTTGAGGGGGTGGGAGTCACCCCTCCACTTT
TRBJ2-3	TRBV10-1	.	TRBD1	CASSDRGGTDTQYF	TGCGCCAGCAGCGACAGGGGTGGCACAGATACGCAGTATTTT
TRBJ2-3	TRBV9	.	.	CASSVAPGAGITDTQYF	TGTGCCAGCAGCGTGGCCCCTGGGGCTGGCATCACAGATACGCAGTATTTT
TRBJ1-1	TRBV25-1	.	.	CASSENRAEAFF	TGTGCCAGCAGTGAGAACCGAGCTGAAGCTTTCTTT
TRBJ2-1	TRBV10-2	.	TRBD2	CASSNSGGAFGEQFF	TGCGCCAGCAGTAATAGCGGGGGAGCCTTTGGCGAGCAGTTCTTC
TRBJ2-4	TRBV11-2	.	.	CASSSYRAPAKNIQYF	TGTGCCAGCAGCTCGTACAGGGCCCCAGCCAAAAACATTCAGTACTTC
TRBJ2-7	TRBV7-9	.	TRBD1	CASSLATGGGVYEQYF	TGTGCCAGCAGCTTGGCGACAGGGGGTGGCGTCTACGAGCAGTACTTC
TRBJ1-4	TRBV4-1	.	.	CASSQATLGGGNEKLFF	TGCGCCAGCAGCCAAGCGACCCTAGGCGGGGGAAATGAAAAACTGTTTTTT
TRBJ1-5	TRBV4-1	.	.	CASSQDAVLDQPQHF	TGCGCCAGCAGCCAAGATGCGGTTCTGGATCAGCCCCAGCATTTT
TRBJ2-2	TRBV18	.	.	CASSPLINLRALGTGELFF	TGTGCCAGCTCACCACTTATCAACCTCCGGGCCCTGGGCACCGGGGAGCTGTTTTTT
TRBJ2-3	TRBV27	.	TRBD1	CASSSPGGPDTQYF	TGTGCCAGCAGTTCTCCAGGGGGCCCAGATACGCAGTATTTT
TRBJ2-7	TRBV10-3	.	.	CAISASALSSYEQYF	TGTGCCATCAGTGCCAGTGCCTTGAGCTCCTACGAGCAGTACTTC
TRBJ1-1	TRBV5-8	.	.	CASRLVGEGTGAFF	TGTGCCAGCAGGCTTGTGGGGGAGGGGACGGGAGCTTTCTTT
TRBJ1-1	TRBV5-4	.	TRBD1	CASSLEAGGTEAFF	TGTGCCAGCAGCTTGGAGGCAGGGGGTACTGAAGCTTTCTTT
TRBJ2-6	TRBV28	.	.	CASSPSSFSGANVLTF	TGTGCCAGCAGTCCTAGCAGCTTCTCTGGGGCCAACGTCCTGACTTTC
TRBJ2-7	TRBV5-1	.	TRBD2	CASSLRASGTYEQYF	TGCGCCAGCAGCTTGCGGGCTAGCGGTACCTACGAGCAGTACTTC
TRBJ1-2	TRBV9	once	.	CASSVEGPPGTF	TGTGCCAGCAGCGTAGAAGGACCGCCAGGCACCTTC
TRBJ2-7	TRBV4-1	.	TRBD1	CASSLGQGATYEQYF	TGCGCCAGCAGCCTAGGACAGGGGGCCACGTACGAGCAGTACTTC
TRBJ1-1	TRBV7-9	.	.	CASTPPENTEAFF	TGTGCCAGCACCCCTCCAGAGAACACTGAAGCTTTCTTT
TRBJ2-3	TRBV13	.	TRBD2	CASSFGTSGGIQVDTQYF	TGTGCCAGCAGCTTCGGGACTAGCGGGGGGATACAGGTAGATACGCAGTATTTT
TRBJ2-5	TRBV30	.	TRBD1	CAWSLGTGQYF	TGTGCCTGGAGCCTTGGGACAGGGCAGTACTTC
TRBJ1-1	TRBV19	.	.	CASSLGPNTEAFF	TGTGCCAGTAGCTTAGGGCCTAACACTGAAGCTTTCTTT
TRBJ2-2	TRBV7-9	.	TRBD1	CASRAGQGNTGELFF	TGTGCCAGCAGGGCGGGACAGGGGAACACCGGGGAGCTGTTTTTT